The 21 T cell receptor beta chains in this list originate from one sample, sequenced in a study of cytomegalovirus exposure and HLA in healthy donors. PCR used 60 Vbeta primers and 13 Jbeta primers. Sequencing used immunoSEQ multiplex PCR; TCRdb keeps in-frame clones, though not all of them. The sample holds roughly 130,000 clones, around four fifths seen once. Sequencing used PBMCs. The receptors come from a young man in good health and CMV-seronegative.

The chain carries TRBV5-1 and TRBJ2-7; 8 bases are shared with TRBD2. The junction had 4 bases not matched to a gene; V was cut back by 0 bases and J by 2 bases. CDR1 and CDR2 from the germline V gene are SGHRS and YFSETQ. The CDR3 contains 15 residues. The CDR3 DNA follows: TGCGCCAGCAGCTTGGTAGCGGGGACGGCCTACGAGCAGTACTTC. The encoded protein is CASSLVAGTAYEQYF. Drawing the rest from reference TRBV5-1 and TRBJ2-7, the complete variable domain is KAGVTQTPRYLIKTRGQQVTLSCSPISGHRSVSWYQQTPGQGLQFLFEYFSETQRNKGNFPGRFSGRQFSNSRSEMNVSTLELGDSALYLCASSLVAGTAYEQYFGPGTRLTVT.

The chain employs TRBV10-3 and TRBJ2-7; D unresolved. From germline, CDR1 is ENHRY and CDR2 SYGVKD. The V and J ends lost 2 bases and 6 bases respectively, with 5 bases between them. This CDR3 is built from 11 residues. The CDR3 DNA follows: TGTGCCATCAGTGAGCAGATCGAGCAGTACTTC. Translation gives CAISEQIEQYF.

The chain combines TRBV9 with TRBJ2-2; TRBD1 matches at 7 bases. V gave up 4 bases and J gave up 1 base; unmatched junction bases: 1. Per the germline V gene, CDR1 is SGDLS and CDR2 is YYNGEE. The CDR3 extends over 14 amino acids. The CDR3 sequence is CASSRTGNTGELFF. The CDR3 region has the DNA TGTGCCAGCAGCCGGACAGGGAACACCGGGGAGCTGTTTTTT.

DNA of the CDR3: TGTGCCAGCAGTTTGCCCGGGTGGGAGACCCAGTACTTC. Translated: CASSLPGWETQYF. J is TRBJ2-5 and V is TRBV28; D call uncertain. The ends were cut back, 3 bases at V and 5 bases at J, with 10 bases in the middle. The CDR3 loop spans 13 amino acids. CDR1 MDHEN and CDR2 SYDVKM come from the germline V gene.

This clone occurred once. For the CDR3, the DNA is TGTGCCAGCAGGATAAACAGGGTAGGCAATCAGCCCCAGCATTTT. Translated, it gives CASRINRVGNQPQHF. The gene calls are TRBV6-1 and TRBJ1-5; D may be TRBD1 (6 bases). V was clipped by 6 bases and J by 2 bases, with 14 bases between them. The length of the CDR3 is 15 residues. Germline V gene lookup returns CDR1 MNHNS and CDR2 SASEGT.

DNA for the CDR3: TGCAGCGTTGAAGGGACAGGGGGAAGAGAGACCCAGTACTTC. Translating gives CSVEGTGGRETQYF. The chain recombines TRBV29-1 with TRBJ2-5, with 10 positions matching TRBD1. The CDR3 is 14 amino acids. Germline V gene sequence: CDR1 SQVTM, CDR2 ANQGSEA. V dropped 1 base and J dropped 4; count of bases not matched to a gene: 3.

V and J are TRBV19 and TRBJ2-7; TRBD1 matches at 7 bases. The junction had 3 bases not matched to a gene; V was cut back by 5 bases and J by 2 bases. The V gene's germline CDR1 is LNHDA and CDR2 SQIVND (reference sequence). The CDR3 is made up of 13 amino acids. The CDR3 region has the DNA TGTGCCAGTAGTTCTCAGGGGGCCTACGAGCAGTACTTC. Translated, it gives CASSSQGAYEQYF.

The chain is built from TRBV27 and TRBJ1-1, with a weak D call TRBD1 (6 bases). Germline-derived CDR1 and CDR2 are MNHEY and SMNVEV (reference sequence). V dropped 5 bases and J dropped 3 bases, with 13 bases sitting between them. The CDR3 sequence is 14 residues long. The CDR3 loop is CASSAQGWDTEAFF. As DNA, the CDR3 is TGTGCCAGCAGTGCACAGGGTTGGGACACTGAAGCTTTCTTT.

The rearrangement links TRBV4-2 to TRBJ2-3, with TRBD2 matching over 11 bases. Germline V gene sequence: CDR1 LGHNA, CDR2 YNFKEQ. This CDR3 is 15 amino acids long. V lost 0 bases to trimming and J lost 4 bases; unmatched junction nucleotides: 0. CDR3 in DNA: TGTGCCAGCAGCCAAGATAGCGGGGGGGCAGATACGCAGTATTTT. It is translated as CASSQDSGGADTQYF.

This clone was seen a single time. This chain uses TRBV10-3 with TRBJ1-2, with a weak D call TRBD1 (5 bases). Germline CDR1 ENHRY, CDR2 SYGVKD. Trimming took 6 bases from V and 3 from J, leaving 11 bases between them. The CDR3 is made up of 13 amino acids. In DNA form, the CDR3 reads TGTGCCATCAGCCGGGGGGAGGACTATGGCTACACCTTC. Encoded protein: CAISRGEDYGYTF.

The chain links TRBV27 to TRBJ1-3, with 10 positions matching TRBD1. Germline V lookup: CDR1 MNHEY, CDR2 SMNVEV (reference sequence). The CDR3 is 17 residues long. The J segment lost 0 bases and the V segment lost 5 bases, leaving 7 bases of the junction unmatched. CDR3 bases: TGTGCCAGCAGTCGGACAGGGGGTTGGGACTCTGGAAACACCATATATTTT. As protein: CASSRTGGWDSGNTIYF.

The chain joins TRBV5-4 to TRBJ2-1, with 10 bases identical to TRBD2. This CDR3 comprises 15 residues. The ends lost 0 bases at V and 6 bases at J; junction bases unmatched: 3. The germline V gene has CDR1 SGHNT and CDR2 YYREEE (reference sequence). CDR3 nucleotide sequence: TGTGCCAGCAGCTTGGGAGCGGGAGGGCCCAATGAGCAGTTCTTC. Its protein is CASSLGAGGPNEQFF.

V gene TRBV29-1 combines with J gene TRBJ2-7; D remains ambiguous. Germline-derived CDR1 and CDR2 are SQVTM and ANQGSEA. The V and J ends lost 7 bases and 3 bases respectively, with 10 bases between them. The CDR3 contains 11 residues. CDR3: CSGVENYEQYF. CDR3 sequence (DNA): TGCAGCGGCGTAGAGAACTACGAGCAGTACTTC.

This clone has a single count. Its ends do not fully match the called genes, so a read error is possible. The gene calls are TRBV7-8 and TRBJ2-5; D ambiguous. CDR1 is SGHVS and CDR2 is FQNEAQ in the germline V gene. The CDR3 totals 15 residues. CDR3 nucleotide sequence: TGTGCCAGCAGCTTCGGTGGAGTCGTCCAAGCGACCCAGTACTTC. Amino acids: CASSFGGVVQATQYF.

The chain combines TRBV29-1 with TRBJ1-1; 9 bases fit TRBD1. After removal of 7 bases from V and 5 bases from J, the junction contained 5 bases not matched to a gene. Germline CDR1 is SQVTM and CDR2 is ANQGSEA. CDR3 length: 12 amino acids. The CDR3 sequence: CSATGGRTEAFF. In nucleotides, the CDR3 is TGCAGCGCCACAGGGGGCCGGACTGAAGCTTTCTTT.

V usage is TRBV29-1 and J usage is TRBJ2-7, with 10 bases lining up with TRBD1. V was pared by 4 bases and J by 1 base, with 4 bases of the junction left unmatched. CDR1 is SQVTM, CDR2 ANQGSEA, per germline. There are 14 residues in the CDR3. CDR3 sequence (DNA): TGCAGCGTTGCCGGGACAGGGGTTTCCTACGAGCAGTACTTC. This encodes CSVAGTGVSYEQYF.

This clone was counted between two and nine times. The chain employs TRBV4-3 and TRBJ2-1, with D perhaps TRBD2 (5 bases). CDR3 length equals 17 residues. V shed 0 bases and J shed 9 bases, with 21 bases lying between them. Per germline, CDR1 LGHNA and CDR2 YSLEER. For the CDR3, the DNA is TGCGCCAGCAGCCAAGAAGGTACCGCGGGCCCGTGGGTTGAGCAGTTCTTC. This sequence encodes CASSQEGTAGPWVEQFF.

This clone was detected only once. This chain links TRBV9 with TRBJ1-2; D is possibly TRBD1 (6 bases). The CDR3 spans 16 residues. Germline-derived CDR1 and CDR2 are SGDLS and YYNGEE. V lost 1 base to trimming and J lost 8 bases, with 21 bases between them. CDR3 in amino acids: CASSVSHSNPRGGYTF. The DNA of the CDR3 is TGTGCCAGCAGCGTATCCCACTCAAACCCAAGGGGGGGCTACACCTTC. Using reference TRBV9 and TRBJ1-2 for the parts outside the CDR3, the full variable domain is DSGVTQTPKHLITATGQRVTLRCSPRSGDLSVYWYQQSLDQGLQFLIQYYNGEERAKGNILERFSAQQFPDLHSELNLSSLELGDSALYFCASSVSHSNPRGGYTFGSGTRLTVV.

The chain employs TRBV11-2 and TRBJ2-7, with D possibly TRBD1 on 6 matching bases. V lost 5 bases and J 7 bases, leaving 24 bases between the germline ends. Germline V gene data show CDR1 as SGHAT and CDR2 as FQNNGV. The CDR3 runs 16 residues. The CDR3 DNA follows: TGTGCCAGCAGCCCGCCAGGCAGGGGCTTTAGTAGGGAGCAGTACTTC. It yields the protein CASSPPGRGFSREQYF.

The chain couples TRBV7-5 to TRBJ2-7; the table names TRBD2, a call not compared with the DNA. TRBV7-5 counts as a pseudogene. This CDR3 has 15 amino acids. CDR3 in amino acids: CARSSISRRSYEQYF. The CDR3 coding sequence is TGTGCCAGAAGCTCAATAAGCCGGAGGTCCTACGAGCAGTACTTC.

The chain is built from TRBV27 and TRBJ2-2; the match to TRBD2 covers 13 bases. The CDR3 sequence is 18 residues long. J was trimmed by 7 bases and V by 6 bases; bases with no gene match: 14. Germline V CDR1 and CDR2: MNHEY, SMNVEV (reference sequence). CDR3 in DNA: TGTGCCAGCAGATGGACTAGCGGGAGCCCCACCGGGAACGGGGAGCTGTTTTTT. Its translation is CASRWTSGSPTGNGELFF.